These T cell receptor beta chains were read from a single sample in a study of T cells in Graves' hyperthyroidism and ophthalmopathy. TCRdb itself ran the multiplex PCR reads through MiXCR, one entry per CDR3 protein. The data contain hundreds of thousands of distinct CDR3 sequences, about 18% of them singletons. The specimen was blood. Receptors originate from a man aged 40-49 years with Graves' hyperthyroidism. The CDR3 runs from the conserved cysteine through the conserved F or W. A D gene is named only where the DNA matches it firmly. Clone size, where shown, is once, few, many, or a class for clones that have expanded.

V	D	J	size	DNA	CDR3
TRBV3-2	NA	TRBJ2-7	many	TGTGCCAGCAGCCGGGCTCTATTCGGACCCTACGAGCAGTACTTC	CASSRALFGPYEQYF
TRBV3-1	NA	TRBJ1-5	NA	TGTGCCAGCAGCCAAGGAGGCAGAGATCAGCCCCAGCATTTT	CASSQGGRDQPQHF
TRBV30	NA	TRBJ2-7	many	TGTGCCTGGAGTGGAGGCAGCTCCTACGAGCAGTACTTC	CAWSGGSSYEQYF
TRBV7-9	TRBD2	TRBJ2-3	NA	TGTGCCAGCAGCCCCCGGAGCGGGGGGGCCCTCACAGATACGCAGTATTTT	CASSPRSGGALTDTQYF
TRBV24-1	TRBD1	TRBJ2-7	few	TGTGCCACCAGTGATCCGGGACAGGGTCCCCACGAGCAGTACTTC	CATSDPGQGPHEQYF
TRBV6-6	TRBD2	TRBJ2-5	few	TGTGCCAGCAGTTACTCATTTCGGCGGGGGGACCAAGAGACCCAGTACTTC	CASSYSFRRGDQETQYF
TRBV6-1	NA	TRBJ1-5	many	TGTGCCAGCAGTGAGGTCTGGGTGTATAGCAATCAGCCCCAGCATTTT	CASSEVWVYSNQPQHF
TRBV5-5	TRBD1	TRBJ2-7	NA	TGTGCCAGCAGCTTCCCAGGGGGAGTATCCTACGAGCAGTACTTC	CASSFPGGVSYEQYF
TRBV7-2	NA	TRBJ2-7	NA	TGTGCCAGCAGCGTGGTGGAGGCCACCTACGAGCAGTACTTC	CASSVVEATYEQYF
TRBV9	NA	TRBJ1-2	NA	TGTGCCAGCAGCGTAGCTGGACACACGGATAACTATGGCTACACCTTC	CASSVAGHTDNYGYTF
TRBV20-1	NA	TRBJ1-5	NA	TGCAGTGCCCGAGTTGGGCAGGGTCATCAGCCCCAGCATTTT	CSARVGQGHQPQHF
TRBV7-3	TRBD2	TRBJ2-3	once	TGTGCCAGCAGCCGACTAGCGGGGGGTCATCGGGATACGCAGTATTTT	CASSRLAGGHRDTQYF
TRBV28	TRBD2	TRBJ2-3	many	TGTGCCAGCAGTTTATTTACTAGCGGGGGCTTGGCAGATACGCAGTATTTT	CASSLFTSGGLADTQYF
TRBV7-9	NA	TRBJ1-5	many	TGTGCCAGCAGCTTAATGCAGGGAAAGCCCCAGCATTTT	CASSLMQGKPQHF
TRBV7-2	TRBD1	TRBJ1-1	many	TGTGCCAGCAGCTCGGGACAGAGGAACACTGAAGCTTTCTTT	CASSSGQRNTEAFF
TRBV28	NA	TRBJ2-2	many	TGTGCCACCAGATATAGGAGGGGCGGGGAGCTGTTTTTT	CATRYRRGGELFF
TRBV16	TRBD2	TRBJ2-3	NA	TGTGCCAGCAGCACTGTACTAGCGGGGGGGCAAGATACGCAGTATTTT	CASSTVLAGGQDTQYF
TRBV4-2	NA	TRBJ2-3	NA	TGTGCCAGCAGCCAGGTCCAAGGGACAGATACGCAGTATTTT	CASSQVQGTDTQYF
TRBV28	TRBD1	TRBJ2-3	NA	TGTGCCAGCAGTACGACAGGGGGACCAACAGATACGCAGTATTTT	CASSTTGGPTDTQYF
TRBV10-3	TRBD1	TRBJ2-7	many	TGTGCCATCACTACAGGGGACGGCGAGCAGTACTTC	CAITTGDGEQYF
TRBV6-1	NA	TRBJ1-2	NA	TGTGCCACCAGTGGTTTGGGGGATCGCTACACCTTC	CATSGLGDRYTF
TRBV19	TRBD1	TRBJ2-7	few	TGTGCCAGTAGTATCGGACAGGGTTTTTACGAGCAGTACTTC	CASSIGQGFYEQYF
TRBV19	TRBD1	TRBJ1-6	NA	TGTGCCAGTAGTATGACAGGGAATTCACCCCTCCACTTT	CASSMTGNSPLHF
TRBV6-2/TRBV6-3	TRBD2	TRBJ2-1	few	TGTGCCAGCAGTTACTCCGGGAGCGGGGGCTACAATGAGCAGTTCTTC	CASSYSGSGGYNEQFF